These 16 T cell receptor beta chains were sequenced from one sample in a study of T cells in Graves' hyperthyroidism and ophthalmopathy. Researchers took RNA transcripts and amplified the TCR beta CDR3 regions from them. A first-round RT-PCR of the TCR CDR3 used the HTBI primer set. A single record per CDR3 protein comes from TCRdb applying MiXCR to the multiplex PCR reads. The repertoire has 300,000 or so distinct CDR3 sequences, 15% to 20% of them found once; the top ten carry 45% to 55%. Source material: blood. The source is a woman in her forties or fifties with Graves' hyperthyroidism.

This clonotype was recorded at least ten times. The CDR3 protein is CASAAEGSYNEQFF. Here the CDR3 DNA reads TGCGCCAGCGCAGCGGAGGGATCCTACAATGAGCAGTTCTTC. The V call is TRBV5-1, the J call TRBJ2-1, with D possibly matching TRBD2 (6 bases). CDR1 and CDR2 (germline): SGHRS, YFSETQ. The CDR3 runs 14 residues. Trimming pared 7 bases from V and 1 base from J, leaving 12 bases between.

The chain recombines TRBV6-5 with TRBJ1-2; TRBD1 aligns across 8 bases. CDR1 is MNHEY and CDR2 is SVGAGI in the germline V gene. The CDR3 is made up of 15 amino acids. The V gene end was trimmed by 0 bases and the J gene end by 8 bases; junction bases not matched to a gene: 8. The CDR3 DNA sequence: TGTGCCAGCAGTTACTCCAGGGGGCAAACGGAGGGCTACACCTTC. Amino acid sequence: CASSYSRGQTEGYTF.

The V and J genes are TRBV24-1 and TRBJ2-2; TRBD1 or TRBD2 may be the D gene (6 bases each). Germline loops: CDR1 KGHDR, CDR2 SFDVKD. Trimming pared 3 bases from V and 6 bases from J, leaving 19 bases between. There are 17 residues in the CDR3. The CDR3 DNA reads as TGTGCCACCAGTGATCCGGGAGAAAGAGGGGGTTCCGGGGAGCTGTTTTTT. Amino acids: CATSDPGERGGSGELFF.

This clonotype was counted at least ten times. The chain links TRBV28 to TRBJ2-5, with D hard to call. Per germline, CDR1 MDHEN and CDR2 SYDVKM. The CDR3 runs to 16 residues. Trimming took 6 bases from V and 4 from J, leaving 21 bases between them. The CDR3 protein is CASSRAESRIRETQYF. Written as DNA, the CDR3 is TGTGCCAGCAGCCGGGCCGAATCTAGGATTAGAGAGACCCAGTACTTC.

This clonotype was seen only a few times. This chain connects TRBV15 to TRBJ1-1; D remains unclear. V shed 0 bases and J shed 0 bases, with 8 bases lying between them. This CDR3 is built from 15 residues. Germline V lookup: CDR1 LNHNV, CDR2 YYDKDF (reference sequence). The CDR3 sequence: CATSRDGRMNTEAFF. The DNA of the CDR3 is TGTGCCACCAGCAGAGATGGACGGATGAACACTGAAGCTTTCTTT.

This chain joins TRBV27 and TRBJ2-1, with 9 positions matching TRBD2. Losses at the gene ends were 5 bases for V and 10 bases for J; bases not matched to a gene: 9. CDR3 size: 14 residues. From germline, CDR1 is MNHEY and CDR2 SMNVEV (reference sequence). Here the CDR3 reads CASSGSGSAEEQFF. The CDR3 nucleotides read TGTGCCAGCAGTGGTAGCGGGAGTGCGGAGGAGCAGTTCTTC.

The gene calls are TRBV7-9 and TRBJ1-2, with 7 bases identical to TRBD1. This CDR3 contains 14 residues. Losses at the gene ends were 5 bases for V and 4 bases for J; bases not matched to a gene: 7. CDR1 and CDR2 (germline): SEHNR, FQNEAQ (reference sequence). The CDR3 spells CASSLNGQVYGYTF. The CDR3 DNA reads TGTGCCAGCAGCCTTAACGGACAGGTCTATGGCTACACCTTC.

This clonotype was detected a few times. The chain has TRBV5-1 and TRBJ1-4; D possibly corresponds to TRBD1 (5 bases). Germline CDR1 reads SGHRS; CDR2 reads YFSETQ. Trimming shortened V by 3 bases and J by 5 bases, and 8 bases separated the two germline ends. The CDR3 consists of 13 residues. CDR3 protein: CASSWGLNEKLFF. Written as DNA, the CDR3 is TGCGCCAGCAGCTGGGGGTTAAATGAAAAACTGTTTTTT.

The gene calls are TRBV11-2 and TRBJ2-3, with TRBD2 matching 11 bases. J was trimmed by 5 bases and V by 6 bases; bases with no gene match: 7. This CDR3 has 15 residues. CDR1 is SGHAT and CDR2 is FQNNGV in the germline V gene. CDR3 loop: CASSYSGGAGDTQYF. In DNA, the CDR3 is TGTGCCAGCAGTTATAGCGGGGGGGCGGGAGATACGCAGTATTTT.

V usage is TRBV5-1 and J usage is TRBJ2-7; tentative D call: TRBD1 (6 bases). V gave up 5 bases and J gave up 3 bases, with 12 bases separating them. Germline CDR1 reads SGHRS; CDR2 reads YFSETQ. CDR3 length: 13 amino acids. The CDR3 region is CASRLATGYEQYV. In nucleotides, the CDR3 is TGCGCCAGCAGATTAGCGACAGGCTACGAGCAGTACGTC.

This clonotype was counted between two and nine times. This CDR3 reads CASSLVTAMNTEAFF. The CDR3 DNA reads TGCGCCAGCAGCTTGGTAACAGCCATGAACACTGAAGCTTTCTTT. The chain is built from TRBV5-1 and TRBJ1-1; D call uncertain. Germline lookup yields CDR1 SGHRS and CDR2 YFSETQ. The V end was cut by 0 bases, the J end by 0 bases, with 9 bases between. The CDR3 totals 15 residues.

This clonotype has only a few counts. The V and J genes are TRBV27 and TRBJ2-1, with D perhaps TRBD2 (6 bases). V shed 6 bases and J shed 7 bases, with 19 bases lying between them. CDR3 length: 15 residues. Germline CDR1 and CDR2: MNHEY and SMNVEV (reference sequence). The CDR3: CASSVGGNVGNEQFF. The CDR3 DNA is TGTGCCAGCAGCGTCGGAGGGAACGTGGGGAATGAGCAGTTCTTC.

This clonotype was seen only a few times. V is TRBV6-6 and J is TRBJ1-2; 8 positions agree with TRBD1. V shed 0 bases, J shed 2 bases, and the junction held 5 bases outside the gene matches. Germline loops: CDR1 MNHNY, CDR2 SVGAGI (reference sequence). The CDR3 runs 16 residues. The CDR3 loop is CASSYSRQGTNYGYTF. As DNA, the CDR3 is TGTGCCAGCAGTTACTCTCGACAGGGGACGAACTATGGCTACACCTTC.

In its sample, this clonotype was seen a few times. The chain carries TRBV11-2 and TRBJ1-1; D might be TRBD1 (6 bases). The germline V gene has CDR1 SGHAT and CDR2 FQNNGV. Trimming shortened V by 2 bases and J by 0 bases, and 19 bases separated the two germline ends. The CDR3 contains 18 residues. The CDR3 coding sequence is TGTGCCAGCAGCTTAATGGGGGGCGCGACTCCGGTGAACACTGAAGCTTTCTTT. This gives the protein CASSLMGGATPVNTEAFF.

This clonotype appeared a few times. V is TRBV20-1 and J is TRBJ2-1, with D perhaps matching TRBD1 (6 bases). Germline-derived CDR1 and CDR2 are DFQATT and SNEGSKA (reference sequence). With 2 bases removed from V and 10 bases from J, the gap between germline ends came to 12 bases. The CDR3 length is 12 residues. The CDR3: CSARQPGEEQFF. The CDR3 nucleotides read TGCAGTGCTAGACAACCAGGGGAAGAGCAGTTCTTC.

This clonotype was found once. At one end, the junction sequence differs from germline, possibly due to a read error. This rearrangement joins TRBV7-2 to TRBJ2-1, with 9 positions matching TRBD2. This CDR3 contains 18 residues. Germline loops: CDR1 SGHTA, CDR2 FQGNSA. CDR3: CASSLDLGGLAGYNEQLF. In DNA form, the CDR3 reads TGTGCCAGCAGCTTAGACCTAGGGGGGCTAGCGGGGTACAATGAGCAGCTCTTC.